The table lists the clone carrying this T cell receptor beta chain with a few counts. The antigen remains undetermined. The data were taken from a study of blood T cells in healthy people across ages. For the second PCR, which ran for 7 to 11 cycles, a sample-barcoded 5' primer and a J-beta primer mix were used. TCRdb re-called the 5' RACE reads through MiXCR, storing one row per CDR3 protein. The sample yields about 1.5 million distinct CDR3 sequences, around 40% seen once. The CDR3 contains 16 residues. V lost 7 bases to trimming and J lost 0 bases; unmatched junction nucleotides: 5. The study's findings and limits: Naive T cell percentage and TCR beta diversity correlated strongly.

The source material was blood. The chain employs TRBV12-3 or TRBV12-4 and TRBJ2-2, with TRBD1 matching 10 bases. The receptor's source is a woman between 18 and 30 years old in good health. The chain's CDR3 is CASTPGQGANTGELFF. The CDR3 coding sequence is TGTGCCAGCACTCCCGGACAGGGGGCGAACACCGGGGAGCTGTTTTTT.